One T cell receptor beta chain is described in this entry. The antigen is undetermined. These data come from a study of CD4 T cells in relation to SARS-CoV-2 and coronaviruses. Germline loops: CDR1 SGHAT, CDR2 FQNNGV. The CDR3 runs 13 residues. V was pared by 1 base and J by 8 bases, with 9 bases between. The unexposed donors gave CD4+ T cells in about 2011-2019, prior to COVID-19. CD4+ T cells were isolated from the cells after roughly 11 days of culture. Produced via immunoSEQ multiplex PCR; TCRdb's table is partial and in-frame only. Of around 15,000 clones in the sample, around 77% were seen once. The TCR sequence derives from a human donor in good health. The rearrangement joins TRBV11-2 to TRBJ2-1; D is possibly TRBD2 (6 bases). Source material: CD4+ T cells from PBMCs, cultured in vitro. CDR3 region: CASSLAGGDEQFF. As DNA, the CDR3 is TGTGCCAGCAGCTTAGCAGGCGGGGATGAGCAGTTCTTC.